This entry lists 29 T cell receptor beta chains sequenced from one sample in a study of cytomegalovirus exposure and HLA in healthy donors (dated by TCRdb to about 2017). Receptor amplification or capture employed the immunoSEQ multiplex PCR assay. The multiplex PCR relied on a mix of 60 forward primers for TCR Vbeta segments and 13 reverse primers for TCR Jbeta segments. In its TCRdb copy, this immuneACCESS table keeps in-frame sequences only and misses some clones. Where compared with another copy, unresolved V genes explain less than half of these, and the others have no known cause. This sample holds about 120,000 clones; approximately 8.6% were observed only once. 5% to 6.5% of the sample is held by the ten biggest clonotypes. Sample: PBMCs. These receptors originate from a woman between 40 and 50 years old in good health and CMV-seropositive.

This clone has a handful of counts. The chain is built from TRBV19 and TRBJ1-2; D is perhaps TRBD1 (6 bases). The CDR3 contains 13 residues. Germline V gene sequence: CDR1 LNHDA, CDR2 SQIVND (reference sequence). Trimming stripped 6 bases from V and 2 bases from J, with 10 bases between. CDR3: CASSKGGNYGYTF. The CDR3 DNA reads as TGTGCCAGTAGCAAGGGGGGGAACTATGGCTACACCTTC.

The rearrangement uses TRBV5-6 and TRBJ1-5; 10 positions match TRBD1. The CDR3 consists of 18 residues. Per germline, CDR1 SGHDT and CDR2 YYEEEE. The J segment lost 0 bases and the V segment lost 0 bases, leaving 6 bases of the junction unmatched. The CDR3 sequence is CASSLGGQGSYSNQPQHF. CDR3 in DNA: TGTGCCAGCAGCTTGGGGGGACAGGGGTCATATAGCAATCAGCCCCAGCATTTT. Based on the CDR3 plus reference TRBV5-6 and TRBJ1-5, the full variable domain is DAGVTQSPTHLIKTRGQQVTLRCSPKSGHDTVSWYQQALGQGPQFIFQYYEEEERQRGNFPDRFSGHQFPNYSSELNVNALLLGDSALYLCASSLGGQGSYSNQPQHFGDGTRLSIL.

This clone showed up just a few times. This chain joins TRBV5-1 and TRBJ2-7; D remains unclear. Trimming took off 4 bases at V and 2 bases at J, with 13 bases between the two ends. CDR3 length equals 14 residues. Germline values: CDR1 SGHRS, CDR2 YFSETQ. CDR3: CASSASSGTYEQYF. The CDR3 region has the DNA TGCGCCAGCAGCGCGAGTTCAGGAACCTACGAGCAGTACTTC.

The rearrangement uses TRBV18 and TRBJ1-1; weak D call: TRBD1 (5 bases). From germline, CDR1 is KGHSH and CDR2 LQKENI. CDR3 length equals 14 residues. V was trimmed by 4 bases and J by 1 base, leaving 10 bases between them. The CDR3 loop reads CASSLTDRNTEAFF. CDR3 in DNA: TGTGCCAGCTCACTAACAGACAGGAACACTGAAGCTTTCTTT.

This clone turned up a few times. The genes are TRBV2 and TRBJ1-1; D is undetermined. CDR3 length: 14 amino acids. Germline V lookup: CDR1 SNHLY, CDR2 FYNNEI. V was trimmed by 4 bases and J by 3 bases, leaving 12 bases between them. This CDR3 reads CASSGKNTYTEAFF. The CDR3 DNA follows: TGTGCCAGCAGTGGAAAGAACACCTACACTGAAGCTTTCTTT.

The chain is built from TRBV27 and TRBJ2-2; TRBD1 agrees at 9 bases. The CDR3 is 15 amino acids. Unmatched junction bases numbered 7, after V lost 5 bases and J lost 6 bases. Germline CDR1 is MNHEY and CDR2 is SMNVEV (reference sequence). Here the CDR3 DNA reads TGTGCCAGCAGTCCAAACAGGGGGCTCTCCGGGGAGCTGTTTTTT. Translation gives CASSPNRGLSGELFF.

This clone has just a few counts. The CDR3 nucleotides read TGTGCCAGCAGCTTAGCCAGGCCCCTCGGGGGTGAAGCTTTCTTT. It yields the protein CASSLARPLGGEAFF. V and J are TRBV13 and TRBJ1-1; TRBD1 is a possible D gene (5 bases). CDR1 is PRHDT, CDR2 FYEKMQ, per germline (reference sequence). V was shortened by 1 base and J by 7 bases, with 16 bases between the two germline ends. The CDR3 runs 15 residues.

This clone was counted only a few times. CDR3 region: CASSDGVGLYGYTF. Written as DNA, the CDR3 is TGTGCCAGCAGTGACGGTGTCGGACTCTATGGCTACACCTTC. The rearrangement joins TRBV2 to TRBJ1-2; D call uncertain. This CDR3 is 14 amino acids long. Germline V lookup: CDR1 SNHLY, CDR2 FYNNEI. Trimming stripped 3 bases from V and 4 bases from J, with 12 bases between.

This clone appeared a few times. The rearrangement uses TRBV19 and TRBJ1-2; 7 nucleotides line up with TRBD1. Looked up from germline, CDR1 is LNHDA and CDR2 is SQIVND (reference sequence). Trimming cost V 6 bases and J 3 bases; bases outside gene matches: 7. This CDR3 is built from 14 residues. The CDR3 spells CASSQTGTDYGYTF. CDR3 DNA sequence: TGTGCCAGTAGCCAAACCGGGACAGACTATGGCTACACCTTC.

In this sample, this clone turned up a few times. The CDR3 region is CASSDRTPGTYEQYF. The CDR3 nucleotides read TGTGCCAGCAGTGACCGCACACCGGGAACCTACGAGCAGTACTTC. The J gene is TRBJ2-7, the V gene TRBV25-1, with D maybe TRBD2 (5 bases). Trimming stripped 3 bases from V and 2 bases from J, with 14 bases between. The CDR3 is made up of 15 amino acids. Germline V gives CDR1 MGHDK, CDR2 SYGVNS.

This clone came up a few times. The chain is built from TRBV5-4 and TRBJ1-5, with 8 bases aligning to TRBD1. Germline-derived CDR1 and CDR2 are SGHNT and YYREEE (reference sequence). The CDR3 is made up of 13 amino acids. With V trimmed by 3 bases and J by 6 bases, 2 bases remained unmatched. Here the CDR3 DNA reads TGTGCCAGCAGCTCGGACAGGGCTCAGCCCCAGCATTTT. This translates into CASSSDRAQPQHF.

This clone was seen a handful of times. The chain carries TRBV11-2 and TRBJ1-6; D is unclear. Trimming stripped 4 bases from V and 0 bases from J, with 10 bases between. Germline lookup yields CDR1 SGHAT and CDR2 FQNNGV. The CDR3 sequence is 16 residues long. This CDR3 is CASSSARFSYNSPLHF. CDR3 nucleotides: TGTGCCAGCAGCTCGGCGAGGTTCTCCTATAATTCACCCCTCCACTTT.

This clone turned up a few times. The chain recombines TRBV6-5 with TRBJ2-4; possibly TRBD2 for D (6 bases). The ends were cut back, 7 bases at V and 6 bases at J, with 16 bases in the middle. The CDR3 runs to 14 residues. Germline-derived CDR1 and CDR2 are MNHEY and SVGAGI. Written as DNA, the CDR3 is TGTGCCAGCAATCCGGGGCTAGCGACAAACATTCAGTACTTC. This translates into CASNPGLATNIQYF.

This clone was observed a handful of times. The gene calls are TRBV2 and TRBJ2-7, with TRBD1 as a possible D gene (5 bases). This CDR3 has 12 amino acids. Trimming shortened V by 4 bases and J by 3 bases, and 7 bases separated the two germline ends. CDR1 and CDR2 (germline): SNHLY, FYNNEI. The CDR3 protein is CASSGGGYEQYF. CDR3 nucleotide sequence: TGTGCCAGCAGTGGGGGCGGCTACGAGCAGTACTTC. Using reference TRBV2 and TRBJ2-7 for the parts outside the CDR3, the full variable domain is EPEVTQTPSHQVTQMGQEVILRCVPISNHLYFYWYRQILGQKVEFLVSFYNNEISEKSEIFDDQFSVERPDGSNFTLKIRSTKLEDSAMYFCASSGGGYEQYFGPGTRLTVT.

The gene calls are TRBV6-5 and TRBJ2-2; TRBD1 aligns across 10 bases. This CDR3 contains 15 residues. Germline V CDR1 and CDR2: MNHEY, SVGAGI. Germline trimming cut 4 bases from V and 1 base from J; bases unmatched to any gene: 0. CDR3 nucleotides: TGTGCCAGCAGTTGGGACAGGGGGAACACCGGGGAGCTGTTTTTT. This codes for CASSWDRGNTGELFF.

This clone was picked up a small number of times. J is TRBJ2-3 and V is TRBV5-1, with TRBD2 matching 13 bases. CDR3 length: 16 residues. Germline CDR1 SGHRS, CDR2 YFSETQ. Trimming removed 6 bases from V and 2 bases from J; junction bases left unmatched: 6. This CDR3 is CASIPGLAGDTDTQYF. DNA of the CDR3: TGCGCCAGCATTCCTGGACTAGCGGGGGACACAGATACGCAGTATTTT. The entire variable domain, with the rest obtained from reference TRBV5-1 and TRBJ2-3, is as follows: KAGVTQTPRYLIKTRGQQVTLSCSPISGHRSVSWYQQTPGQGLQFLFEYFSETQRNKGNFPGRFSGRQFSNSRSEMNVSTLELGDSALYLCASIPGLAGDTDTQYFGPGTRLTVL.

There are a few counts of this clone. The rearrangement joins TRBV7-6 to TRBJ1-5; 7 bases match TRBD1. Germline V lookup: CDR1 SGHVS, CDR2 FNYEAQ. With V trimmed by 5 bases and J by 8 bases, 3 bases remained unmatched. The CDR3 consists of 12 residues. The CDR3 nucleotides are TGTGCCAGCAGCCCAGGGGGGAAGCCCCAGCATTTT. Translated, it gives CASSPGGKPQHF.

This clone was seen only a few times. J is TRBJ2-3 and V is TRBV28, with 8 bases matching TRBD2. The ends lost 4 bases at V and 1 base at J; junction bases unmatched: 4. This CDR3 is built from 15 residues. CDR1 and CDR2 (germline): MDHEN, SYDVKM. CDR3 DNA: TGTGCCAGCAGTTCCCCGACTAGCGGCACAGATACGCAGTATTTT. Amino acids: CASSSPTSGTDTQYF.

This clone was counted a few times. The chain recombines TRBV7-9 with TRBJ2-1; the match to TRBD1 covers 7 bases. From germline, CDR1 is SEHNR and CDR2 FQNEAQ (reference sequence). The CDR3 contains 16 residues. Germline trimming cut 5 bases from V and 4 bases from J; bases unmatched to any gene: 11. The CDR3 region has the DNA TGTGCCAGCAGCCTCTGGACAGGTGGACGGTACAATGAGCAGTTCTTC. Translation gives CASSLWTGGRYNEQFF.

This clone was detected a few times. The chain couples TRBV27 to TRBJ2-5; 7 bases agree with TRBD1. The CDR3 loop spans 15 amino acids. J was trimmed by 1 base and V by 5 bases; bases with no gene match: 7. CDR1 is MNHEY and CDR2 is SMNVEV in the germline V gene (reference sequence). CDR3 coding DNA: TGTGCCAGCAGTCCGTCGGGACAGTCCCAAGAGACCCAGTACTTC. Translation: CASSPSGQSQETQYF.

This clone was counted between two and nine times. V is TRBV21-1 and J is TRBJ2-7; TRBD1 is taken as the D call from the table, unchecked against the DNA. TRBV21-1 is marked as a pseudogene. The CDR3 runs to 16 residues. CDR3 sequence: CASSIPRLTVTYEQYF. CDR3 in DNA: TGTGCCAGCAGCATACCCCGCTTGACAGTTACCTACGAGCAGTACTTC.

This sequence joins TRBV14 and TRBJ1-1; perhaps TRBD1 as D (5 bases). The CDR3 spans 15 residues. Germline loops: CDR1 SGHDN, CDR2 FVKESK. Trimming pared 4 bases from V and 1 base from J, leaving 13 bases between. The CDR3 here is CASSLNRQGNTEAFF. Here the CDR3 DNA reads TGTGCCAGCAGCCTTAATCGCCAGGGGAACACTGAAGCTTTCTTT.

This clone was seen a few times. The chain couples TRBV6-4 to TRBJ1-5; 7 positions match TRBD1. The CDR3 is made up of 13 amino acids. Looked up from germline, CDR1 is MRHNA and CDR2 is SNTAGT. V was clipped by 6 bases and J by 4 bases; unmatched bases: 3. The CDR3 region is CASSGTANQPQHF. The CDR3 DNA is TGTGCCAGCAGCGGGACAGCAAATCAGCCCCAGCATTTT.

The V call is TRBV30, the J call TRBJ1-2, with D maybe TRBD1 (5 bases). The CDR3 sequence is 14 residues long. Germline CDR1 GTSNPN, CDR2 SVGIG (reference sequence). V was pared by 2 bases and J by 6 bases, with 16 bases between. The CDR3 loop reads CAWSLPGGMDGYTF. CDR3 sequence (DNA): TGTGCCTGGAGTTTACCGGGGGGTATGGATGGCTACACCTTC. The entire variable domain, with the rest obtained from reference TRBV30 and TRBJ1-2, is as follows: SQTIHQWPATLVQPVGSPLSLECTVEGTSNPNLYWYRQAAGRGLQLLFYSVGIGQISSEVPQNLSASRPQDRQFILSSKKLLLSDSGFYLCAWSLPGGMDGYTFGSGTRLTVV.

V usage is TRBV4-1 and J usage is TRBJ1-5; D call uncertain. Germline V gives CDR1 MGHRA, CDR2 YSYEKL. The CDR3 sequence is 15 residues long. Trimming took off 0 bases at V and 7 bases at J, with 13 bases between the two ends. The CDR3 sequence: CASSQESPGTQPQHF. DNA for the CDR3: TGCGCCAGCAGCCAAGAATCTCCGGGAACCCAGCCCCAGCATTTT.

The rearrangement uses TRBV19 and TRBJ1-5, with TRBD1 identical over 7 bases. Germline V CDR1 and CDR2: LNHDA, SQIVND (reference sequence). V dropped 4 bases and J dropped 6; count of bases not matched to a gene: 6. CDR3 size: 14 residues. The CDR3 DNA follows: TGTGCCAGTAGTAAACGACAGGGTATTCAGCCCCAGCATTTT. This codes for CASSKRQGIQPQHF.

This clone was observed a few times. This rearrangement joins TRBV7-9 to TRBJ2-7, with TRBD1 matching over 8 bases. The CDR3 runs to 18 residues. The germline V gene has CDR1 SEHNR and CDR2 FQNEAQ (reference sequence). The ends lost 5 bases at V and 0 bases at J; junction bases unmatched: 15. This CDR3 is CASSGRGTGQDLSYEQYF. In nucleotides, the CDR3 is TGTGCCAGCAGCGGACGAGGTACGGGACAGGACCTCTCCTACGAGCAGTACTTC.

The chain recombines TRBV2 with TRBJ1-6; 7 positions agree with TRBD1. V gave up 4 bases and J gave up 7 bases; unmatched junction bases: 7. CDR3 length equals 15 residues. The germline V gene has CDR1 SNHLY and CDR2 FYNNEI. CDR3 residues: CASSVDRVENSPLHF. The CDR3 region has the DNA TGTGCCAGCAGTGTAGACAGGGTGGAGAATTCACCCCTCCACTTT.

This clone was detected a few times. The V call is TRBV16, the J call TRBJ1-3; the match to TRBD1 covers 7 bases. The V segment lost 2 bases and the J segment 1 base; nucleotides outside the gene matches: 2. The CDR3 totals 15 residues. Germline V CDR1 and CDR2: KGHSY, FQNENV. In nucleotides, the CDR3 is TGTGCCAGCAGCCAAGTCAGGGGGTCTGGAAACACCATATATTTT. Residues: CASSQVRGSGNTIYF.